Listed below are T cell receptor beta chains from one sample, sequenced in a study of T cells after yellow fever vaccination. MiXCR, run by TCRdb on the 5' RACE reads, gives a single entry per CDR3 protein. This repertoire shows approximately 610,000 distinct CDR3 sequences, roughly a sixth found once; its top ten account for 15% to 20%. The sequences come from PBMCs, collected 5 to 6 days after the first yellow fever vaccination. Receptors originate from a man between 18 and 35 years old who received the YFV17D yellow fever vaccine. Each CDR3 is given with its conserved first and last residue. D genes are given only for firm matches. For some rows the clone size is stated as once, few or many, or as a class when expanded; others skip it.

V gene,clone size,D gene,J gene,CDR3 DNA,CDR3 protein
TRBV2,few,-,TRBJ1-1,TGTGCCAGCAGGGTCATTTCAGGGATGAACACTGAAGCTTTCTTT,CASRVISGMNTEAFF
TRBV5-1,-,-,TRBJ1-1,TGCGCCAGCAGCCCCCCGGGGGGGGCCGAAGCTTTCTTT,CASSPPGGAEAFF
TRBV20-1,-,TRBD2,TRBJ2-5,TGCAGTGCCCTTAGCGGGGGGGCAAGTGAGACCCAGTACTTC,CSALSGGASETQYF
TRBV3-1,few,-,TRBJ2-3,TGTGCCAGCAGCCAAGGGGAAGGGCTGGGAGATACGCAGTATTTT,CASSQGEGLGDTQYF
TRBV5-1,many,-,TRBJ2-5,TGCGCCAGCAGCTTTAACAGCCAAGAGACCCAGTACTTC,CASSFNSQETQYF
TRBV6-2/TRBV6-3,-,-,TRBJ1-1,TGTGCCAGCAGTTCGTTACAGGTCATGAACACTGAAGCTTTCTTT,CASSSLQVMNTEAFF
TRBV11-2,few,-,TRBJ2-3,TGTGCCAGCAGCTTAGTCGGCGGGACCGCAGATACGCAGTATTTT,CASSLVGGTADTQYF
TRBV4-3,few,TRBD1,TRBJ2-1,TGCGCCAGCAGCCCAGCAACAGGGGACAGGTATTACAATGAGCAGTTCTTC,CASSPATGDRYYNEQFF
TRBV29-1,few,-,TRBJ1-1,TGCAGCGCCCACGGGCGCAGGGAGAACACTGAAGCTTTCTTT,CSAHGRRENTEAFF
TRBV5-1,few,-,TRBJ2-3,TGCGCCAGCAGCTCTCGCTCGGGGGCTAATACGCAGTATTTT,CASSSRSGANTQYF
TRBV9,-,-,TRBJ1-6,TGTGCCAGCAGAGGCAGGGAGGGAAATTCACCCCTCCACTTT,CASRGREGNSPLHF
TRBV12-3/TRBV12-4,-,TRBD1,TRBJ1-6,TGTGCCAGCAGCGAACGACAGGGTGGATCACCCCTCCACTTT,CASSERQGGSPLHF
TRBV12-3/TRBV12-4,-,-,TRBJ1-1,TGTGCCAGCAGTTTTGGGGAGACAGTTGAAGCTTTCTTT,CASSFGETVEAFF
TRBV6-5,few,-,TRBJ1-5,TGTGCCAGCAGTTACTCCCTGGGGCCTGATCAGCCCCAGCATTTT,CASSYSLGPDQPQHF
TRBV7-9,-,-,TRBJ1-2,TGTGCCAGCAGCTTTCCGACCCCCATCGATGGCTACACCTTC,CASSFPTPIDGYTF
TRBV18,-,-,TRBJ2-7,TGTGCCAGCTCACCATCTCCATACCGCAGGGGCGCAGGGTACGAGCAGTACTTC,CASSPSPYRRGAGYEQYF
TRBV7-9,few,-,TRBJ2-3,TGTGCCAGCAGAGAGGGCGGGGAAACTGGTACGCAGTATTTT,CASREGGETGTQYF
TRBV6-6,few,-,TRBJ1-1,TGTGCCAGCAGTTATCGAGCCACTGAAGCTTTCTTT,CASSYRATEAFF
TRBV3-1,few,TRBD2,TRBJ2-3,TGTGCCAGCAGCCTCAAGAGAGCGGGGGGCACAGATACGCAGTATTTT,CASSLKRAGGTDTQYF
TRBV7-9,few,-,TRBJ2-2,TGTGCCAGCAGAGATCAGGACAGCCCGAACACCGGGGAGCTGTTTTTT,CASRDQDSPNTGELFF
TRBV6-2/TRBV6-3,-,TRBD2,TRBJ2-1,TGTGCCAGCAGCCAAACAATTACTAGCGAGAGCTCCTACAATGAGCAGTTCTTC,CASSQTITSESSYNEQFF
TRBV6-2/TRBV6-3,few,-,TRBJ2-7,TGTGCCAGCAGTTCGGGACCATACGGGGAGCAGTACTTC,CASSSGPYGEQYF
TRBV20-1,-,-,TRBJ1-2,TGCAGTGCTAGAGGGGGTCGGGGCCTCAACTATGGCTACACCTTC,CSARGGRGLNYGYTF
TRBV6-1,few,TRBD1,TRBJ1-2,TGTGCCAGCAGCCAGGACAGGGTACGCTATGGCTACACCTTC,CASSQDRVRYGYTF
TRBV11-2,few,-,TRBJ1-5,TGTGCCAGCAGCGGAGGGGGTTTCCAGCCCCAGCATTTT,CASSGGGFQPQHF
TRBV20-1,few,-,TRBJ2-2,TGCAGTGCTAGGTCCAGGGCTCCGAACACCGGGGAGCTGTTTTTT,CSARSRAPNTGELFF
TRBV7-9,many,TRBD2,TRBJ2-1,TGTGCCAGCAGCTTGGGACTAGCGGGGAAATCCTACAATGAGCAGTTCTTC,CASSLGLAGKSYNEQFF
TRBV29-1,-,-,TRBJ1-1,TGCAGCGTTGTTCGCACCCTGGGGACTGAAGCTTTCTTT,CSVVRTLGTEAFF
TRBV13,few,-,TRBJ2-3,TGTGCCAGCAGCTCCCAAGGACAGCTGGGCACAGATACGCAGTATTTT,CASSSQGQLGTDTQYF
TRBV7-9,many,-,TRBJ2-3,TGTGCCAGCAGCTCGAAAGCCGGGACGCCGAGCACAGATACGCAGTATTTT,CASSSKAGTPSTDTQYF
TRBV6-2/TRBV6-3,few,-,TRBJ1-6,TGTGCCAGCAGCTCCCAGAGTTTGGGCAATTCACCCCTCCACTTT,CASSSQSLGNSPLHF
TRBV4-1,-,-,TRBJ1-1,TGCGCCAGCAGCCAAGAGGAAAACCGGAACACTGAAGCTTTCTTT,CASSQEENRNTEAFF
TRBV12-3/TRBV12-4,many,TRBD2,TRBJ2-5,TGTGCCAGCAGTTTAGGCGCTAGCGGAGAGACCCAGTACTTC,CASSLGASGETQYF
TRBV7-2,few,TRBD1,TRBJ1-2,TGTGCCAGCAGTCCTAACCAGGGGGACTATGGCTACACCTTC,CASSPNQGDYGYTF